Listed below are T cell receptor beta chains from one sample, sequenced in a study of CD8+CD57+ T cells in acquired aplastic anemia. TCRdb processed the reads anew with MiXCR; each CDR3 protein has one entry. The sample lists over 150,000 distinct CDR3 sequences; about half were seen once. The sample consisted of sorted CD4+, CD8+, or CD8+CD57+ T cells (not recorded which) from PBMCs. The receptor set was obtained from a human donor in good health, serving as a control. Both conserved end residues are part of each CDR3. The D gene is left open where the match is weak. A clone size is listed for some rows: how often the clone was seen (once, few, many), or a class if it is expanded.

J: TRBJ1-1
size: few
V: TRBV7-8
D: NA
DNA: TGTGCCAGCAGTCCTAAGGGGATTCGTAAATTGAACACTGAAGCTTTCTTT
CDR3: CASSPKGIRKLNTEAFF

J: TRBJ1-1
size: many
V: TRBV6-5
D: TRBD1
DNA: TGTGCCAGCAGTCACAGGGGTACTGAAGCTTTCTTT
CDR3: CASSHRGTEAFF

J: TRBJ2-7
size: many
V: TRBV11-2
D: TRBD1
DNA: TGTGCCAGCAGCCTAAAACCGGGACAGGGGGGTGAGCAGTACTTC
CDR3: CASSLKPGQGGEQYF

J: TRBJ2-1
size: NA
V: TRBV12-3/TRBV12-4
D: NA
DNA: TGTGCCAGCAGTTTAAGTTCCAGCAATGAGCAGTTCTTC
CDR3: CASSLSSSNEQFF

J: TRBJ2-4
size: many
V: TRBV19
D: NA
DNA: TGTGCCAGTAGTATCCGTACAGGTACATCAATGCGAGCCAAAAACATTCAGTACTTC
CDR3: CASSIRTGTSMRAKNIQYF

J: TRBJ2-3
size: many
V: TRBV7-9
D: NA
DNA: TGTGCCAGCAACCTAGGGGGCACAGATACGCAGTATTTT
CDR3: CASNLGGTDTQYF

J: TRBJ2-7
size: many
V: TRBV14
D: NA
DNA: TGTGCCAGCAGCCACCAAGTGGGGGGCAGGGAGGACTTC
CDR3: CASSHQVGGREDF

J: TRBJ1-6
size: NA
V: TRBV4-2
D: TRBD1
DNA: TGTGCCAGCAGCCAAGCACAGGGGGCAGGGAATTCACCCCTCCACTTT
CDR3: CASSQAQGAGNSPLHF

J: TRBJ2-7
size: many
V: TRBV4-1
D: TRBD2
DNA: TGCGCCAGCAGCCAAAAGACTAGCGGGGGGCCGGGATCCTACGAGCAGTACTTC
CDR3: CASSQKTSGGPGSYEQYF

J: TRBJ1-2
size: NA
V: TRBV2
D: TRBD1
DNA: TGTGCCAGCAGTGAGCGACAGGGGTTCTCCTATGGCTACACCTTC
CDR3: CASSERQGFSYGYTF

J: TRBJ2-7
size: once
V: TRBV6-1
D: TRBD2
DNA: TGTGCCAGCAGTGAAGAGACTAGCGGTGCCTACGAGCAGTACTTC
CDR3: CASSEETSGAYEQYF

J: TRBJ1-4
size: NA
V: TRBV9
D: NA
DNA: TGTGCCAGCAGCGTTGGGCCGCCGGGACATGAAAAACTGTTTTTT
CDR3: CASSVGPPGHEKLFF

J: TRBJ2-5
size: NA
V: TRBV20-1
D: TRBD1
DNA: TGCAGTGCTACCCACCCACAGGGGGCGCGAGAGACCCAGTACTTC
CDR3: CSATHPQGARETQYF

J: TRBJ2-5
size: many
V: TRBV6-5
D: TRBD1
DNA: TGTGCCAGCAGTGATACCGGGACAGTTCAAGAGACCCAGTACTTC
CDR3: CASSDTGTVQETQYF

J: TRBJ2-3
size: NA
V: TRBV12-3/TRBV12-4
D: NA
DNA: TGTGCCAGCAGCCCTGACCCAGTAGATACGCAGTATTTT
CDR3: CASSPDPVDTQYF

J: TRBJ2-5
size: NA
V: TRBV5-4
D: TRBD2
DNA: TGTGCCAGCAGCTTAAGGAGACTAGCGGGGGGGGGCCAAGAGACCCAGTACTTC
CDR3: CASSLRRLAGGGQETQYF

J: TRBJ1-2
size: many
V: TRBV5-1
D: NA
DNA: TGCGCCAGCAGCTTATTGACAGGAGCGGATGGCTACACCTTC
CDR3: CASSLLTGADGYTF

J: TRBJ1-5
size: many
V: TRBV20-1
D: NA
DNA: TGCAGTGCTACCAGACGCGGGGGGCTAAGCAATCAGCCCCAGCATTTT
CDR3: CSATRRGGLSNQPQHF

J: TRBJ2-7
size: NA
V: TRBV20-1
D: TRBD1
DNA: TGCAGTGCTGGGGGGACAGGGGGGCACTACGAGCAGTACTTC
CDR3: CSAGGTGGHYEQYF

J: TRBJ2-1
size: NA
V: TRBV3-1
D: NA
DNA: TGTGCCAGCAGCCAGGGGGGCTACACCTACAATGAGCAGTTCTTC
CDR3: CASSQGGYTYNEQFF

J: TRBJ1-2
size: NA
V: TRBV7-7
D: NA
DNA: TGTGCGACAGCCCCGGTGGCTAACTATGGCTACACCTTC
CDR3: CATAPVANYGYTF

J: TRBJ2-7
size: NA
V: TRBV18
D: NA
DNA: TGTGCCAGCTCAGCATCGGGACTCCCAGGCGAGCAGTACTTC
CDR3: CASSASGLPGEQYF

J: TRBJ1-2
size: NA
V: TRBV7-9
D: NA
DNA: TGTGCCAGCAGCCTCTCGGACTCTAACTATGGCTACACCTTC
CDR3: CASSLSDSNYGYTF

J: TRBJ1-5
size: NA
V: TRBV20-1
D: TRBD1
DNA: TGCAGTGCGCTGACAGGGGGGCAGGACAATCAGCCCCAGCATTTT
CDR3: CSALTGGQDNQPQHF

J: TRBJ1-5
size: many
V: TRBV11-2
D: NA
DNA: TGTGCCAGCAGCTTAGGGCTCAGGGGTCGAGATCAGCCCCAGCATTTT
CDR3: CASSLGLRGRDQPQHF

J: TRBJ1-5
size: many
V: TRBV12-3/TRBV12-4
D: TRBD1
DNA: TGTGCCAGCAGTCATACAGGGGGAGATAGCAATCAGCCCCAGCATTTT
CDR3: CASSHTGGDSNQPQHF

J: TRBJ2-7
size: many
V: TRBV6-6
D: TRBD2
DNA: TGTGCCAGCAGTTACTCTCCAGGGAGGGACGAGCAGTACTTC
CDR3: CASSYSPGRDEQYF

J: TRBJ2-7
size: many
V: TRBV27
D: NA
DNA: TGTGCCAGCAGTTCCGGCTCCTACGAGCAGTACTTC
CDR3: CASSSGSYEQYF

J: TRBJ2-7
size: NA
V: TRBV9
D: TRBD2
DNA: TGTGCCAGCAGCGTCGGGACTAGCGGGTGGCACGAGCAGTACTTC
CDR3: CASSVGTSGWHEQYF

J: TRBJ1-4
size: NA
V: TRBV15
D: TRBD1
DNA: TGTGCCACCAGCAGACCGACAGGGCTAGGAAGGGAAAAACTGTTTTTT
CDR3: CATSRPTGLGREKLFF

J: TRBJ1-2
size: NA
V: TRBV5-1
D: NA
DNA: TGCGCCAGCAGCTTAGAAGCAGGGCCTGGTGGCTGCACCTTC
CDR3: CASSLEAGPGGCTF

J: TRBJ2-3
size: many
V: TRBV9
D: NA
DNA: TGTGCCAGCAGCGTAGGGATGGGCACAGATACGCAGTATTTT
CDR3: CASSVGMGTDTQYF

J: TRBJ2-3
size: many
V: TRBV20-1
D: TRBD2
DNA: TGCAGTGCTAGAGTACAAGCGGGGGTTCGCACAGATACGCAGTATTTT
CDR3: CSARVQAGVRTDTQYF

J: TRBJ2-7
size: NA
V: TRBV9
D: TRBD1
DNA: TGTGCCAGCAGCGGCCGACAGGGACCCGAGCAGTACTTC
CDR3: CASSGRQGPEQYF

J: TRBJ2-5
size: NA
V: TRBV19
D: NA
DNA: TGTGCCAGTAGTATAGATGAAGGGGGCACATCGCGGGGGACCCTGCGGACCCAGTACTTC
CDR3: CASSIDEGGTSRGTLRTQYF

J: TRBJ2-2
size: NA
V: TRBV5-1
D: NA
DNA: TGTGCCAGCAGCGCCAGGGGCAGGAGCACCGGGGAGCTGTCTTGG
CDR3: CASSARGRSTGELSW

J: TRBJ1-1
size: many
V: TRBV6-2/TRBV6-3
D: NA
DNA: TGTGCCAGCAGGGGACACGGCAAGAACACTGAAGCTTTCTTT
CDR3: CASRGHGKNTEAFF

J: TRBJ1-1
size: medium-sized
V: TRBV7-2
D: NA
DNA: TGTGCCAGTAGTCTAACAGGGAACACTGAAGCTTTCTTT
CDR3: CASSLTGNTEAFF

J: TRBJ2-3
size: many
V: TRBV13
D: NA
DNA: TGTGCCAGCAGCACAAAGGGGGGGCGAACAGATACGCAGTATTTT
CDR3: CASSTKGGRTDTQYF

J: TRBJ1-1
size: few
V: TRBV19
D: NA
DNA: TGTGCCAGCCGGACATTCGAGAACACTGAAGCTTTCTTT
CDR3: CASRTFENTEAFF

J: TRBJ2-1
size: NA
V: TRBV10-3
D: TRBD1
DNA: TGTGCCATCAGCGGACAGGGGGTTAATGAGCAGTTCTTC
CDR3: CAISGQGVNEQFF

J: TRBJ2-5
size: NA
V: TRBV7-2
D: NA
DNA: TGTGCCAGCAGCTTATCCCCTCGGGGTGAAGAGACCCAGTACTTC
CDR3: CASSLSPRGEETQYF

J: TRBJ1-2
size: many
V: TRBV10-3
D: TRBD1
DNA: TGTGCCATCAGCGACGGACAGGGTGGGGGCTACACCTTC
CDR3: CAISDGQGGGYTF